These T cell receptor beta chains were read from a single sample in a study of blood T cells in healthy people across ages. A single record per CDR3 protein comes from TCRdb applying MiXCR to the 5' RACE reads. The sample contains around 900,000 distinct CDR3 sequences, 25% to 30% of which appear only once. The sample comprised blood. These receptors were taken from a woman older than 75 in good health. The CDR3 runs from the conserved cysteine through the conserved F or W. D genes are given only for firm matches. Where a row states a size, it is once, few, many or the class of an expanded clone; other rows omit it.

>many|TRBJ2-7|.|TRBV12-3/TRBV12-4
TGTGCCAGCAGTGCTGTCAGGGCCCACGAGCAGTACTTC
CASSAVRAHEQYF
>many|TRBJ2-7|.|TRBV21-1
TGTGCCAGCAGCAAAGTCCCAGCGAGCTCCTACGAGCAGTACTTC
CASSKVPASSYEQYF
>many|TRBJ2-5|TRBD1|TRBV7-9
TGTGCCAGCAGCTTAGGGGACAGAGAGACCCAGTACTTC
CASSLGDRETQYF
>.|TRBJ2-1|TRBD2|TRBV20-1
TGCAGTGCAAAACCGGGACTAGCGGCTAACAATGAGCAGTTCTTC
CSAKPGLAANNEQFF
>few|TRBJ1-5|.|TRBV12-3/TRBV12-4
TGTGCCAGCAAAAGGGGGGGTAGGGACCATCAGCCCCAGCATTTT
CASKRGGRDHQPQHF
>few|TRBJ1-4|.|TRBV7-9
TGTGCCAGCAGCCCCGGACACTCGCCGAGTGAAAAACTGTTTTTT
CASSPGHSPSEKLFF
>many|TRBJ1-2|.|TRBV7-9
TGTGCCAGCAGCTTACAGGGGCAGAGTGGCTACACCTTC
CASSLQGQSGYTF
>many|TRBJ1-2|.|TRBV20-1
TGCAGTGGAGAGGACAACTTTAACTATGGCTACACCTTC
CSGEDNFNYGYTF
>few|TRBJ1-2|.|TRBV2
TGTGCCAGCAGCGCGGCCAGAAACTATGGCTACACCTTC
CASSAARNYGYTF
>many|TRBJ2-3|TRBD2|TRBV6-2/TRBV6-3
TGTGCCAGCAAGCCCGTACTAGCGTACACAGATACGCAGTATTTT
CASKPVLAYTDTQYF
>many|TRBJ2-1|TRBD2|TRBV12-3/TRBV12-4
TGTGCCAGCAGTCCCACGATGGGGACTAGCGGGGATACTGAGATCAATGAGCAGTTCTTC
CASSPTMGTSGDTEINEQFF
>many|TRBJ2-3|.|TRBV24-1
TGTGCCACCAGTGATCCGGGCAGTGTTACGACAGATACGCAGTATTTT
CATSDPGSVTTDTQYF
>many|TRBJ1-2|.|TRBV20-1
TGCAGTGCCCTGAATGGGGGAATGGGCTATGGCTACACCTTC
CSALNGGMGYGYTF
>few|TRBJ2-3|TRBD2|TRBV24-1
TGTGCCACCAGTGATTTCCCCGATTCGGGAGGAGATACGCAGTATTTT
CATSDFPDSGGDTQYF
>many|TRBJ2-7|.|TRBV7-8
TGTGCCAGCAGCTTAGGACGGAGCCCTTACGAGCAGTACTTC
CASSLGRSPYEQYF
>.|TRBJ1-5|.|TRBV30
TGTGCCTGGAGAGGGGCAGGGGTCAATCAGCCCCAGCATTTT
CAWRGAGVNQPQHF
>.|TRBJ2-1|.|TRBV7-3
TGTGCCAGCTCCGGGGGGAGGGGGGGTCACGCCTACAATGAGCAGTTCTTC
CASSGGRGGHAYNEQFF
>few|TRBJ2-7|TRBD1|TRBV7-6
TGTGCCAGCAGCACCTCCGGGACAGGTTGCTACGAGCAGTACTTC
CASSTSGTGCYEQYF
>many|TRBJ2-7|.|TRBV3-1
TGTGCCAGCAGCCTCTCGGGCGCGCAGTACTTC
CASSLSGAQYF
>.|TRBJ2-3|.|TRBV29-1
TGCAGCGTGTTGGGAGTTGGAGATACGCAGTATTTT
CSVLGVGDTQYF
>.|TRBJ2-4|TRBD1|TRBV6-2/TRBV6-3
TGTGCCAGCAGCGACCGACAGGGGTTGAGGTGTAACATTCAGTACTTC
CASSDRQGLRCNIQYF
>many|TRBJ2-7|.|TRBV6-5
TGTGCCAGCAGTTACACCTCCTCCTACGAGCAGTACTTC
CASSYTSSYEQYF
>.|TRBJ2-4|.|TRBV13
TGTGCCAGCAAGCAAAGCGGAGCCAAAAACATTCAGTACTTC
CASKQSGAKNIQYF
>many|TRBJ2-1|TRBD1|TRBV11-2
TGTGCCAGCAGCTTGCAGGGGGCGAAAGATGAGCAGTTCTTC
CASSLQGAKDEQFF
>.|TRBJ2-2|TRBD2|TRBV4-3
TGCGCCAGCAGCCAAGATCCTAACGGCGGGGGGAGCACCGGGGAGCTGTTTTTT
CASSQDPNGGGSTGELFF
>many|TRBJ2-3|TRBD1|TRBV20-1
TGCAGTGCTAGAGATTGGGCATTATCAGGGGGAGATAGCACAGATACGCAGTATTTT
CSARDWALSGGDSTDTQYF
>many|TRBJ2-7|.|TRBV5-1
TGCGCCAGCAGCTTGAGCCAGGGCGGACTCGGCGAGCAGTACTTC
CASSLSQGGLGEQYF
>many|TRBJ2-5|TRBD1|TRBV7-7
TGTGCCAGCAGCTTAGGGGGGACAGGGGCAAAGACCCAGTACTTC
CASSLGGTGAKTQYF
>many|TRBJ1-4|TRBD1|TRBV7-2
TGTGCCAGCAGCCCGGCTGGGACAGGGTTTGAAAAACTGTTTTTT
CASSPAGTGFEKLFF
>.|TRBJ2-5|.|TRBV6-1
TGTGCCAGCAGGGGACATTTATTGTCCCAAGAGACCCAGTACTTC
CASRGHLLSQETQYF
>.|TRBJ2-3|.|TRBV5-1
TGCGCCAGCAGTGGAGGGGTGGGGACAGATACGCAGTATTTT
CASSGGVGTDTQYF
>.|TRBJ1-5|TRBD1|TRBV20-1
TGCAGTGCAGGGGGACAGGCCATAAATCAGCCCCAGCATTTT
CSAGGQAINQPQHF
>.|TRBJ1-2|.|TRBV30
TGTGCCTGGAGTGTAGCTGGCGGCTACACCTTC
CAWSVAGGYTF
>.|TRBJ2-1|.|TRBV7-8
TGTACCAGCAGCTCCGGGGGGGGGACAGGGCAGTTCTTC
CTSSSGGGTGQFF
>many|TRBJ2-5|.|TRBV7-2
TGTGCCAGCAGCCGGACGCCCGTTCAAGAGACCCAGTACTTC
CASSRTPVQETQYF
>many|TRBJ2-3|TRBD2|TRBV20-1
TGCAGTGCTAGAAATACTCTAGCGGGGGGCCGTTCCAAATTCACAGATACGCAGTATTTT
CSARNTLAGGRSKFTDTQYF
>many|TRBJ2-4|.|TRBV11-2
TGTGCCAGCAGCACAAGACAGAGCAAAAACATTCAGTACTTC
CASSTRQSKNIQYF
>.|TRBJ2-3|.|TRBV5-6
TGTGCCAGCAGCCCCCTTACGGGGGTGCGAGATACGCAGTATTTT
CASSPLTGVRDTQYF
>few|TRBJ2-2|.|TRBV6-1
TGTGCCAGCAGTGATACAGTCGCCGGGGAGCTGTTTTTT
CASSDTVAGELFF
>few|TRBJ2-5|.|TRBV19
TGTGCCAGTAGTATAGATTTGGGGAAGGGGCACGAGACCCAGTACTTC
CASSIDLGKGHETQYF
>many|TRBJ2-1|.|TRBV18
TGTGCCAGCTCACCCCCCGGTGGCAGGGGCGGCTACAATGAGCAGTTCTTC
CASSPPGGRGGYNEQFF
>many|TRBJ2-1|.|TRBV29-1
TGCAGCGCAATGGGGGGTGGAACGCCAAACAATGAGCAGTTCTTC
CSAMGGGTPNNEQFF
>few|TRBJ1-4|TRBD1|TRBV4-3
TGCGCCAGCAGCCAAGGACAGGGAGATGAAAAACTGTTTTTT
CASSQGQGDEKLFF
>many|TRBJ1-6|.|TRBV7-6
TGTGCCAGCAGCTTAGATGGGGGCCGGTGGTCACCCCTCCACTTT
CASSLDGGRWSPLHF
>few|TRBJ1-3|.|TRBV25-1
TGTGCCAGCAGCCCAACTTGGGCAGAACCTTTCTCTGGAAACACCAGATATTTT
CASSPTWAEPFSGNTRYF
>.|TRBJ1-6|.|TRBV5-1
TGCGCCAGCAGCTTGGACGGAGGCTCCTATAATTCACCCCTCCACTTT
CASSLDGGSYNSPLHF
>.|TRBJ2-2|.|TRBV10-3
TGTGCCATCCGGACAGAAACGAACACCGGGGAGCTGTTTTTT
CAIRTETNTGELFF
>few|TRBJ1-2|.|TRBV6-5
TGTGCCAGCAGTTACGCCTCCGGGGCCTCAGCTAACTATGGCTACACCTTC
CASSYASGASANYGYTF
>many|TRBJ1-1|.|TRBV5-1
TGCGCCAGCAGCTTAAGCGGGCACTCGAACACTGAAGCTTTCTTT
CASSLSGHSNTEAFF
>few|TRBJ1-1|TRBD1|TRBV9
TGTGCCAGCAGCGCGACAGGGCTGGACACTGAAGCTTTCTTT
CASSATGLDTEAFF
>.|TRBJ1-5|.|TRBV2
TGTGCCAGCAGTGAACTTTCGAGCAATCAGCCCCAGCATTTT
CASSELSSNQPQHF
>.|TRBJ1-6|.|TRBV11-2
TGTGCCAGCAGCTTCGCGACCAGGGATTCACCCTTCCACTTT
CASSFATRDSPFHF
>few|TRBJ2-1|TRBD1|TRBV10-3
TGTGCCATCAGTGAGAGGACAGGGGGAAAAAATGAGCAGTTCTTC
CAISERTGGKNEQFF